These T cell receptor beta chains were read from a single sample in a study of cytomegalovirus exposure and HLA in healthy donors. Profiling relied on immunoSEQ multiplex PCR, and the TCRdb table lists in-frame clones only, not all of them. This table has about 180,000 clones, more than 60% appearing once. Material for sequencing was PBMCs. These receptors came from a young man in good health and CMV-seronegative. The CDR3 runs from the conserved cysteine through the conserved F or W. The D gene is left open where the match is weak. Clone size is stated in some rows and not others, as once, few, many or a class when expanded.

cdr3_nt: TGCAGCGTTGATCCAGGGGGATTGACTGAAGCTTTCTTT
cdr3_aa: CSVDPGGLTEAFF
d_call: TRBD1
j_call: TRBJ1-1
v_call: TRBV29-1
clone_size: -

cdr3_nt: TGTGCCAGCAGGCTGGGACAGTCTACCTACGAGCAGTACTTC
cdr3_aa: CASRLGQSTYEQYF
d_call: TRBD1
j_call: TRBJ2-7
v_call: TRBV28
clone_size: -

cdr3_nt: TGTGCCAGCAGCCCCACGACAGGAACCTCCTACGAGCAGTACTTC
cdr3_aa: CASSPTTGTSYEQYF
d_call: -
j_call: TRBJ2-7
v_call: TRBV4-2
clone_size: -

cdr3_nt: TGTGCCAGCAGCTTAATAGGGGGAGCCTACGAGCAGTACTTC
cdr3_aa: CASSLIGGAYEQYF
d_call: -
j_call: TRBJ2-7
v_call: TRBV7-9
clone_size: -

cdr3_nt: TGTGCCAGCAGCTCACACGGTCGGACTAGCCCCCTTCCCACAGATACGCAGTATTTT
cdr3_aa: CASSSHGRTSPLPTDTQYF
d_call: TRBD2
j_call: TRBJ2-3
v_call: TRBV7-2
clone_size: -

cdr3_nt: TGTGCCAGCAGCCTCGGTTCGGGACTAGCCCCCCACGAGCAGTACTTC
cdr3_aa: CASSLGSGLAPHEQYF
d_call: TRBD2
j_call: TRBJ2-7
v_call: TRBV9
clone_size: -

cdr3_nt: TGTGCCACCAGCAGAGATCGGGCTAGCGGCCAAGAGACCCAGTACTTC
cdr3_aa: CATSRDRASGQETQYF
d_call: TRBD2
j_call: TRBJ2-5
v_call: TRBV15
clone_size: -

cdr3_nt: TGTGCCAGCAGTGGTTCGGTTAATGAAAAACTGTTTTTT
cdr3_aa: CASSGSVNEKLFF
d_call: -
j_call: TRBJ1-4
v_call: TRBV25-1
clone_size: -

cdr3_nt: TGTGCCAGCAGCTTCGTTATAGACAGGAGCTCCTACGAGCAGTACTTC
cdr3_aa: CASSFVIDRSSYEQYF
d_call: -
j_call: TRBJ2-7
v_call: TRBV5-8
clone_size: -

cdr3_nt: TGTGCCAGCAAAGGGACAGGAAGGGACGAGCAGTACTTC
cdr3_aa: CASKGTGRDEQYF
d_call: TRBD1
j_call: TRBJ2-7
v_call: TRBV25-1
clone_size: -

cdr3_nt: TGTGCCAGCAGCCATCCGGGACTACTAAACACCGGGGAGCTGTTTTTT
cdr3_aa: CASSHPGLLNTGELFF
d_call: -
j_call: TRBJ2-2
v_call: TRBV21-1
clone_size: -

cdr3_nt: TGTGCCAGCAGCCCTCGGTGGGGACTCTACGAGCAGTACTTC
cdr3_aa: CASSPRWGLYEQYF
d_call: -
j_call: TRBJ2-7
v_call: TRBV14
clone_size: -

cdr3_nt: TGTGCCAGCAGCGGTGAACAGGGGCCCCCAGAGACCCAGTACTTC
cdr3_aa: CASSGEQGPPETQYF
d_call: TRBD1
j_call: TRBJ2-5
v_call: TRBV9
clone_size: -

cdr3_nt: TGCGCCAGCAGCCAAGAGAGCGGGGACAATGAGCAGTTCTTC
cdr3_aa: CASSQESGDNEQFF
d_call: TRBD2
j_call: TRBJ2-1
v_call: TRBV4-3
clone_size: once

cdr3_nt: TGTGCCAGCAGCTTGCTACAGGGGGTATACGAGCAGTACTTC
cdr3_aa: CASSLLQGVYEQYF
d_call: TRBD1
j_call: TRBJ2-7
v_call: TRBV5-8
clone_size: -

cdr3_nt: TGCGCCAGCAGCCAAGGGACAGGGGGCAAAGATACGCAGTATTTT
cdr3_aa: CASSQGTGGKDTQYF
d_call: TRBD1
j_call: TRBJ2-3
v_call: TRBV4-3
clone_size: once

cdr3_nt: TGCAGCGTTCCACCTAGCGGGGGGACGACAGATACGCAGTATTTT
cdr3_aa: CSVPPSGGTTDTQYF
d_call: TRBD2
j_call: TRBJ2-3
v_call: TRBV29-1
clone_size: -

cdr3_nt: TGCGCCAGCAGCCAAGAGGCAGGGGGCACGGAAACTGAAGCTTTCTTT
cdr3_aa: CASSQEAGGTETEAFF
d_call: TRBD1
j_call: TRBJ1-1
v_call: TRBV4-3
clone_size: once

cdr3_nt: TGTGCCTGGAGTACAGGGGGCGGTGGAAACACCATATATTTT
cdr3_aa: CAWSTGGGGNTIYF
d_call: TRBD1
j_call: TRBJ1-3
v_call: TRBV30
clone_size: -

cdr3_nt: TGCGCCAGCAGCTTTAGTGATTACACCGGGGAGCTGTTTTTT
cdr3_aa: CASSFSDYTGELFF
d_call: -
j_call: TRBJ2-2
v_call: TRBV5-1
clone_size: few

cdr3_nt: TGTGCCAGTAGAACTGGCGGGACTTCCTACGAGCAGTACTTC
cdr3_aa: CASRTGGTSYEQYF
d_call: -
j_call: TRBJ2-7
v_call: TRBV19
clone_size: -

cdr3_nt: TGCGCCAGCAGGGAGACAGGGTTTAACTATGGCTACACCTTC
cdr3_aa: CASRETGFNYGYTF
d_call: TRBD1
j_call: TRBJ1-2
v_call: TRBV10-2
clone_size: -

cdr3_nt: TGTGCCAGCACCGGGGGGAGGGAAGCCTACGAGCAGTACTTC
cdr3_aa: CASTGGREAYEQYF
d_call: TRBD2
j_call: TRBJ2-7
v_call: TRBV2
clone_size: -

cdr3_nt: TGTGCCAGCAGCCGACGAGTGGAGGAGACCCAGTACTTC
cdr3_aa: CASSRRVEETQYF
d_call: -
j_call: TRBJ2-5
v_call: TRBV5-6
clone_size: -

cdr3_nt: TGCGCCAGCACCATGACTAGCGGATACAATGAGCAGTTCTTC
cdr3_aa: CASTMTSGYNEQFF
d_call: TRBD2
j_call: TRBJ2-1
v_call: TRBV5-1
clone_size: once

cdr3_nt: TGTGCCAGCAGTGAAACTAGCGGGGGCTGGGATACGCGGTATTTT
cdr3_aa: CASSETSGGWDTRYF
d_call: TRBD2
j_call: TRBJ2-3
v_call: TRBV2
clone_size: once

cdr3_nt: TGTGCCAGCAGCGAAAACAGGGTCAATGAGCAGTTCTTC
cdr3_aa: CASSENRVNEQFF
d_call: -
j_call: TRBJ2-1
v_call: TRBV9
clone_size: -

cdr3_nt: TGTGCCAGTAGCCGCGCCAAAAAGGCAGGGGATAACACTGAAGCTTTCTTT
cdr3_aa: CASSRAKKAGDNTEAFF
d_call: -
j_call: TRBJ1-1
v_call: TRBV19
clone_size: -

cdr3_nt: TGTGCCAGCAAAGGGGATACTGAAAAACTGTTTTTT
cdr3_aa: CASKGDTEKLFF
d_call: -
j_call: TRBJ1-4
v_call: TRBV6-6
clone_size: -

cdr3_nt: TGTGCCAGCAGCGTAGGGAGTGAGGGCTACGAGCAGTACTTC
cdr3_aa: CASSVGSEGYEQYF
d_call: -
j_call: TRBJ2-7
v_call: TRBV9
clone_size: -

cdr3_nt: TGTGCCAGCAGTTACTCGACAGGGGAGTTCTACAATGAGCAGTTCTTC
cdr3_aa: CASSYSTGEFYNEQFF
d_call: TRBD1
j_call: TRBJ2-1
v_call: TRBV6-5
clone_size: -

cdr3_nt: TGTGCCAGCAGCTTAAGCGGGAGGCCAACTAGCACAGATACGCAGTATTTT
cdr3_aa: CASSLSGRPTSTDTQYF
d_call: TRBD2
j_call: TRBJ2-3
v_call: TRBV7-3
clone_size: -

cdr3_nt: TGCGCCAGCAGCTTAGCGGGGAACAATGGCTACACCTTC
cdr3_aa: CASSLAGNNGYTF
d_call: -
j_call: TRBJ1-2
v_call: TRBV5-1
clone_size: -

cdr3_nt: TGTGCCAGCAGCTTAGACGGGAGGGCCTACAATGAGCAGTTCTTC
cdr3_aa: CASSLDGRAYNEQFF
d_call: TRBD2
j_call: TRBJ2-1
v_call: TRBV7-9
clone_size: -

cdr3_nt: TGTGCCAGTAGTATGGGGACAGGGCATGGCAACGAGCAGTACTTC
cdr3_aa: CASSMGTGHGNEQYF
d_call: TRBD1
j_call: TRBJ2-7
v_call: TRBV19
clone_size: -

cdr3_nt: TGTGCCAGCACCCGTACGGCTTGGCAGGGTTTAGCGGGGGGGCAGGGTGAGCAGTTCTTC
cdr3_aa: CASTRTAWQGLAGGQGEQFF
d_call: TRBD2
j_call: TRBJ2-1
v_call: TRBV9
clone_size: once

cdr3_nt: TGTGCCAGCAGCTGGGCCGGGACAGGGAACGAGCAGTACTTC
cdr3_aa: CASSWAGTGNEQYF
d_call: TRBD1
j_call: TRBJ2-7
v_call: TRBV5-5
clone_size: -

cdr3_nt: TGCGCCAGCAGCTTGGGGGGACTAGCGGGAGTACCACAACCCGGGGAGCTGTTTTTT
cdr3_aa: CASSLGGLAGVPQPGELFF
d_call: TRBD2
j_call: TRBJ2-2
v_call: TRBV5-1
clone_size: -

cdr3_nt: TGTGCCAGCAGCTTAGTCGCTACGCACAGCATGAACACTGAAGCTTTCTTT
cdr3_aa: CASSLVATHSMNTEAFF
d_call: -
j_call: TRBJ1-1
v_call: TRBV11-1
clone_size: -